This is a list of T cell receptor beta chains from one sample in a study of blood T cell repertoires in COVID-19. TCRdb keeps only in-frame clones here, not all; method: immunoSEQ multiplex PCR. Counted here are more than 300,000 clones, roughly nine tenths occurring once; the ten biggest clones make up 0.86%. Sequenced sample: PBMCs or T cells enriched from blood (not recorded which). The receptors originated from a woman aged 40-49 years who had been exposed to COVID-19. The CDR3 runs from the conserved cysteine through the conserved F or W. A D gene is named only where the DNA matches it firmly. Clone sizes are given selectively: once, few, many, or a class where the clone is expanded.

clone_size	d_call	v_call	j_call	cdr3_nt	cdr3_aa
.	.	TRBV2	TRBJ2-7	TGTGCCAGCAGTCCCAGCTCCTACGAGCAGTACTTC	CASSPSSYEQYF
.	.	TRBV4-2	TRBJ2-2	TGTGCCAGCAGCCAAGATGGGCCCGGGGAGCTGTTTTTT	CASSQDGPGELFF
.	TRBD1	TRBV7-9	TRBJ2-1	TGTGCCAGCAGCTCCCCGGGACAGGCCCTCAATGAGCAGTTCTTC	CASSSPGQALNEQFF
.	TRBD1	TRBV18	TRBJ1-2	TGTGCCAGCTCACAACTTCCGTTAGGGACAGGGCCTAACTATGGCTACACCTTC	CASSQLPLGTGPNYGYTF
.	.	TRBV7-9	TRBJ1-1	TGTGCCAGCAGTCAGAGGGACTTTAACACTGAAGCTTTCTTT	CASSQRDFNTEAFF
.	.	TRBV7-6	TRBJ2-3	TGTGCCAGCAGCTTAATGGCGGGGTGGCAGGCCAGACACTCAGATACGCAGTATTTT	CASSLMAGWQARHSDTQYF
.	.	TRBV6-1	TRBJ1-1	TGTGCCAGCAGTGACCTACCGGGAATAGGCACTGAAGCTTTCTTT	CASSDLPGIGTEAFF
.	.	TRBV27	TRBJ1-5	TGTGCCAGCAGTTTATCGTCGTCGAGCAATCAGCCCCAGCATTTT	CASSLSSSSNQPQHF
.	TRBD2	TRBV24-1	TRBJ2-5	TGTGCCACCGAATGGAGCGCGGGAGGAAAAGAGACCCAGTACTTC	CATEWSAGGKETQYF
.	.	TRBV11-3	TRBJ2-2	TGTGCCAGCAGCCCTGGACTATTCGGAAGGGCCGGGGAGCTGTTTTTT	CASSPGLFGRAGELFF
.	TRBD2	TRBV6-8	TRBJ2-3	TGTGCCAGCAGTTACAGCGGGGACCCGACAGATACGCAGTATTTT	CASSYSGDPTDTQYF
few	.	TRBV5-8	TRBJ2-6	TGTGCCAGCAGCGTAGGACTGTTCTCTGGGGCCAACGTCCTGACTTTC	CASSVGLFSGANVLTF